The 25 T cell receptor beta chains given below trace back to one sample, sequenced in a study of beta chain features in type 1 diabetes. Notes on the study in general: All four CD4+ subsets from Type 1 diabetes patients carried moderately but significantly shorter TCRB CDR3s.

The antigens these receptors bind are not known. Reverse transcribing all isolated RNA meant expressed TCRB transcripts were sequenced. The assay was immunoSEQ multiplex PCR, and TCRdb's table has in-frame clones only and misses some. Of around 710,000 clones listed, roughly an eighth are singletons. The sample consisted of naive CD4+ T cells from blood. The receptors stem from a man younger than 40 with type 1 diabetes.

The CDR3 here is CAWSTGTLSYGYTF. CDR3 coding DNA: TGTGCCTGGAGTACAGGGACGCTATCGTATGGCTACACCTTC. The chain employs TRBV30 and TRBJ1-2; perhaps TRBD1 as D (6 bases). The ends were cut back, 2 bases at V and 5 bases at J, with 15 bases in the middle. The CDR3 is 14 amino acids. The germline gives CDR1 GTSNPN, CDR2 SVGIG (reference sequence).

The rearrangement joins TRBV30 to TRBJ2-7, with 9 nucleotides matching TRBD1. There are 14 residues in the CDR3. After removal of 1 base from V and 3 bases from J, the junction contained 4 bases not matched to a gene. The germline V gene encodes CDR1 GTSNPN and CDR2 SVGIG (reference sequence). The chain's CDR3 is CAWSGQGDLYEQYF. The CDR3 DNA is TGTGCCTGGAGTGGACAGGGGGACCTCTACGAGCAGTACTTC.

The CDR3 loop is CASSIPDSPLHF. The CDR3 DNA reads TGTGCCAGCAGCATACCCGATTCACCCCTCCACTTT. The V and J genes are TRBV7-9 and TRBJ1-6; D gene uncertain. The germline V gene encodes CDR1 SEHNR and CDR2 FQNEAQ (reference sequence). V lost 5 bases to trimming and J lost 8 bases, with 7 bases between them. This CDR3 has 12 residues.

The sample holds a few counts of this clone. This chain links TRBV28 with TRBJ1-6; perhaps TRBD1 as D (6 bases). CDR3 length equals 16 residues. Trimming removed 5 bases from V and 8 bases from J, with 19 bases in between. The germline V gene has CDR1 MDHEN and CDR2 SYDVKM. For the CDR3, the DNA is TGTGCCAGCAGTCCCCAATGGGCTCAGGGGTATTCACCCCTCCACTTT. This encodes CASSPQWAQGYSPLHF.

This clone was observed a few times. This chain uses TRBV6-5 with TRBJ1-2; D is perhaps TRBD1 (5 bases). The CDR3 consists of 15 residues. The V and J ends lost 8 bases and 0 bases respectively, with 16 bases between them. Germline lookup yields CDR1 MNHEY and CDR2 SVGAGI. The DNA of the CDR3 is TGTGCCAGCCAAGCCGGGGGGTCTACTAACTATGGCTACACCTTC. It yields the protein CASQAGGSTNYGYTF.

The V gene is TRBV6-5, the J gene TRBJ1-5, with TRBD1 as a possible D gene (6 bases). The germline V gene has CDR1 MNHEY and CDR2 SVGAGI. The CDR3 sequence is 14 residues long. Trimming pared 10 bases from V and 5 bases from J, leaving 18 bases between. CDR3 sequence (DNA): TGTGCCACTTCGAGGGGGGGGCTCGATCAGCCCCAGCATTTT. Translated, it gives CATSRGGLDQPQHF.

This clone appeared a few times. The V call is TRBV7-2, the J call TRBJ2-2, with TRBD2 matching over 8 bases. The CDR3 extends over 13 amino acids. Germline V gene sequence: CDR1 SGHTA, CDR2 FQGNSA. The V and J ends lost 6 bases and 6 bases, in that order; junction bases with no gene match: 3. The CDR3 sequence is CASSRSGAGELFF. CDR3 coding DNA: TGTGCCAGCAGTCGTAGCGGGGCCGGGGAGCTGTTTTTT.

In this sample, this clone turned up a few times. Other DNA sequences within the sample encode an identical CDR3. The chain has TRBV7-2 and TRBJ2-3, with 9 bases matching TRBD1. CDR1 and CDR2 (germline): SGHTA, FQGNSA. Germline trimming cut 6 bases from V and 3 bases from J; bases unmatched to any gene: 4. This CDR3 has 14 amino acids. The CDR3 spells CASSFGQGTDTQYF. The CDR3 DNA is TGTGCCAGCAGTTTCGGACAGGGGACAGATACGCAGTATTTT. Drawing the rest from reference TRBV7-2 and TRBJ2-3, the complete variable domain is GAGVSQSPSNKVTEKGKDVELRCDPISGHTALYWYRQSLGQGLEFLIYFQGNSAPDKSGLPSDRFSAERTGGSVSTLTIQRTQQEDSAVYLCASSFGQGTDTQYFGPGTRLTVL.

The rearrangement joins TRBV2 to TRBJ2-3; D uncertain. The CDR3 consists of 14 residues. Germline V gene data show CDR1 as SNHLY and CDR2 as FYNNEI. The V end lost 3 bases, the J end lost 0 bases, and 7 bases lay between the germline ends. CDR3 bases: TGTGCCAGCAGTGAGATGGGGAGCACAGATACGCAGTATTTT. As protein: CASSEMGSTDTQYF. Full variable domain (outside the CDR3, taken from reference TRBV2 and TRBJ2-3): EPEVTQTPSHQVTQMGQEVILRCVPISNHLYFYWYRQILGQKVEFLVSFYNNEISEKSEIFDDQFSVERPDGSNFTLKIRSTKLEDSAMYFCASSEMGSTDTQYFGPGTRLTVL.

This sequence joins TRBV19 and TRBJ2-7; TRBD2 matches at 9 bases. The CDR3 is made up of 14 amino acids. The germline V gene encodes CDR1 LNHDA and CDR2 SQIVND (reference sequence). V lost 5 bases, J lost 3 bases, and 5 bases stayed unmatched. CDR3 DNA sequence: TGTGCCAGTAGTTATAGCGGGGGTCGCTACGAGCAGTACTTC. Amino acid sequence: CASSYSGGRYEQYF.

The V and J genes are TRBV28 and TRBJ1-5; the D is unclear. The germline V and J ends were trimmed by 3 bases and 5 bases, with 14 bases remaining between them. The CDR3 runs 15 residues. The V gene's germline CDR1 is MDHEN and CDR2 SYDVKM. Written as DNA, the CDR3 is TGTGCCAGCAGTTTTCTGAGGGAGTATCATCAGCCCCAGCATTTT. As protein: CASSFLREYHQPQHF.

This chain connects TRBV18 to TRBJ2-5; 9 bases agree with TRBD1. V lost 3 bases to trimming and J lost 4 bases; unmatched junction nucleotides: 9. Germline CDR1 KGHSH, CDR2 LQKENI. CDR3 length: 16 residues. The CDR3 protein is CASSPNRDRARETQYF. The DNA for the CDR3 is TGTGCCAGCTCACCTAACCGGGACAGGGCGCGAGAGACCCAGTACTTC.

The rearrangement links TRBV29-1 to TRBJ2-3, with D possibly being TRBD1 (5 bases). This CDR3 has 14 amino acids. Trimming took 5 bases from V and 4 from J, leaving 16 bases between them. Germline-derived CDR1 and CDR2 are SQVTM and ANQGSEA. The CDR3 DNA follows: TGCAGCGTTAGGGGCCTCACAGAAGCAGATACGCAGTATTTT. Encoded protein: CSVRGLTEADTQYF.

This clone was seen a handful of times. This chain links TRBV5-4 with TRBJ2-7; TRBD1 or TRBD2 may be the D gene (5 bases each). V lost 8 bases and J lost 0, with 18 bases in between. This CDR3 is 15 amino acids long. Germline-derived CDR1 and CDR2 are SGHNT and YYREEE (reference sequence). For the CDR3, the DNA is TGTGCCAGAACCCAGGGACCAACAAGCTCCTACGAGCAGTACTTC. Protein sequence: CARTQGPTSSYEQYF.

This clone was seen more than once but under ten times. The chain employs TRBV7-8 and TRBJ2-6; D remains unclear. The length of the CDR3 is 14 residues. Per the germline V gene, CDR1 is SGHVS and CDR2 is FQNEAQ. V was trimmed by 5 bases and J by 0 bases, leaving 5 bases between them. CDR3: CASSLSSGANVLTF. The DNA of the CDR3 is TGTGCCAGCAGCCTCAGCTCTGGGGCCAACGTCCTGACTTTC. Using reference TRBV7-8 and TRBJ2-6 for the parts outside the CDR3, the full variable domain is GAGVSQSPRYKVAKRGQDVALRCDPISGHVSLFWYQQALGQGPEFLTYFQNEAQLDKSGLPSDRFFAERPEGSVSTLKIQRTQQEDSAVYLCASSLSSGANVLTFGAGSRLTVL.

The chain is built from TRBV28 and TRBJ1-2; D remains unclear. This CDR3 has 15 amino acids. V was shortened by 6 bases and J by 8 bases, with 22 bases between the two germline ends. Germline values: CDR1 MDHEN, CDR2 SYDVKM. The DNA of the CDR3 is TGTGCCAGCAGCCGGCCGGACGGATACTGGGAAGGCTACACCTTC. Protein product: CASSRPDGYWEGYTF.

The gene calls are TRBV9 and TRBJ1-1, with 7 bases aligning to TRBD1. This CDR3 has 14 residues. The junction had 6 bases not matched to a gene; V was cut back by 3 bases and J by 4 bases. Per germline, CDR1 SGDLS and CDR2 YYNGEE. The CDR3 is CASSGQGEITEAFF. The CDR3, as DNA: TGTGCCAGCAGCGGGCAGGGGGAGATCACTGAAGCTTTCTTT.

Of note for this clone: One end of the junction varies from germline; a read error may be responsible. V and J are TRBV7-7 and TRBJ2-5; D is perhaps TRBD1 (6 bases). The CDR3 totals 15 residues. Per germline, CDR1 SSHAT and CDR2 FNYEAQ (reference sequence). CDR3 loop: CASSLSQGLEETQYF. The CDR3, as DNA: TGTGCTAGCAGCTTATCCCAGGGGCTCGAGGAGACCCAGTACTTC.

This sequence joins TRBV2 and TRBJ1-3; TRBD1 might be the D (5 bases). Germline CDR1 is SNHLY and CDR2 is FYNNEI. V dropped 6 bases and J dropped 0 bases, with 12 bases sitting between them. CDR3 size: 15 residues. DNA for the CDR3: TGTGCCAGCAGCCGGGACCCCGGCTCTGGAAACACCATATATTTT. Its protein product is CASSRDPGSGNTIYF.

This clone was seen more than once but under ten times. The junction departs from germline at one end; a sequencing error may be responsible. The J gene is TRBJ1-2, the V gene TRBV4-2; TRBD1 might be the D (6 bases). The length of the CDR3 is 18 residues. CDR1 is LGHNA and CDR2 is YNFKEQ in the germline V gene. The CDR3, as DNA: TGTGCCAGCAGCCAAGAGGGATCGGCGGACAGAACTAAGTATGGCTACACCTTC. Protein product: CASSQEGSADRTKYGYTF.

J is TRBJ2-3 and V is TRBV7-2; a weak D match, TRBD1 (5 bases). Trimming took 1 base from V and 4 from J, leaving 18 bases between them. This CDR3 contains 17 residues. Germline-derived CDR1 and CDR2 are SGHTA and FQGNSA. The CDR3 DNA reads as TGTGCCAGCAGCTTAGTAGGTCAGGGATTGGGCCCAGATACGCAGTATTTT. Translated, it gives CASSLVGQGLGPDTQYF.

The rearrangement uses TRBV2 and TRBJ2-1, with no clear D. This CDR3 region has 12 residues. CDR1 is SNHLY and CDR2 is FYNNEI in the germline V gene. With 1 base removed from V and 4 bases from J, the gap between germline ends came to 2 bases. CDR3 sequence reads: CASSEGYNEQFF. The CDR3 coding sequence is TGTGCCAGCAGTGAAGGATACAATGAGCAGTTCTTC.

CDR3 nucleotide sequence: TGCGCCAGCAGCCAAGAGATACAAGGGAACACCATATATTTT. Translated: CASSQEIQGNTIYF. The V call is TRBV4-3, the J call TRBJ1-3; D gene unclear. The germline CDR1 and CDR2 sequences are LGHNA and YSLEER. The CDR3 sequence is 14 residues long. V was pared by 0 bases and J by 7 bases, with 10 bases between.

This clone occurred a few times. The chain is built from TRBV29-1 and TRBJ2-7; D is perhaps TRBD1 (6 bases). In germline, CDR1 is SQVTM, CDR2 ANQGSEA. The CDR3 runs to 12 residues. The V and J ends lost 6 bases and 0 bases respectively, with 9 bases between them. The CDR3 DNA follows: TGCAGCGTCGTGGACAGCTCCTACGAGCAGTACTTC. Translating gives CSVVDSSYEQYF.

The sample holds a few counts of this clone. The gene calls are TRBV5-1 and TRBJ2-5; 9 nucleotides agree with TRBD2. Germline V gene lookup returns CDR1 SGHRS and CDR2 YFSETQ. The junction had 8 bases not matched to a gene; V was cut back by 3 bases and J by 2 bases. CDR3 length: 16 amino acids. This CDR3 is CASSWASSGVQETQYF. DNA for the CDR3: TGCGCCAGCAGCTGGGCCTCTAGCGGGGTTCAAGAGACCCAGTACTTC.